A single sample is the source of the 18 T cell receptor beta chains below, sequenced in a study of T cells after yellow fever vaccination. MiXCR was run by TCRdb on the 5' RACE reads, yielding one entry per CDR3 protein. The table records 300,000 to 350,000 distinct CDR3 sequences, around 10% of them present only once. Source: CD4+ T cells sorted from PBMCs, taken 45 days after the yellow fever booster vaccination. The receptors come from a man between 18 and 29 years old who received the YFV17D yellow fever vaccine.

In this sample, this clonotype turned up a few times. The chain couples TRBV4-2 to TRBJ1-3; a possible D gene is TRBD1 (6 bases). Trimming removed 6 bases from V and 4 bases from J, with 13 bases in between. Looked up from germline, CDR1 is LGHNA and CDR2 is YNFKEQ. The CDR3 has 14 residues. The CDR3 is CASRGTFEGNTIYF. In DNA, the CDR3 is TGTGCCAGCAGGGGGACATTTGAGGGAAACACCATATATTTT.

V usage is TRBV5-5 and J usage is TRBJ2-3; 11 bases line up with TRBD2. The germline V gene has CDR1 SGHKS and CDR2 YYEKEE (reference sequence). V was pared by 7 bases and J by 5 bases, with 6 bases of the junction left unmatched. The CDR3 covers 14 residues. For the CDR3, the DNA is TGTGCCAGCTTAAATAGCGGGGGGGGAGATACGCAGTATTTT. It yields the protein CASLNSGGGDTQYF.

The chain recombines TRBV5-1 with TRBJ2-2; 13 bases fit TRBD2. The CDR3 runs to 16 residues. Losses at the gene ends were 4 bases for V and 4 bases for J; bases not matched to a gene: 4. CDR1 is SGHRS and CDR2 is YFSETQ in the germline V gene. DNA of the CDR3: TGCGCCAGCAGCGGAGGACTAGCGGGGGTCACCGGGGAGCTGTTTTTT. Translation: CASSGGLAGVTGELFF.

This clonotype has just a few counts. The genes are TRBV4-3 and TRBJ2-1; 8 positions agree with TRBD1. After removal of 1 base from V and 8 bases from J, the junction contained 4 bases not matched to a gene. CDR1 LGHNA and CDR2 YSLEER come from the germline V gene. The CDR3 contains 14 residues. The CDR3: CASSQVQGVYEQFF. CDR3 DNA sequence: TGCGCCAGCAGCCAAGTACAGGGGGTATATGAGCAGTTCTTC.

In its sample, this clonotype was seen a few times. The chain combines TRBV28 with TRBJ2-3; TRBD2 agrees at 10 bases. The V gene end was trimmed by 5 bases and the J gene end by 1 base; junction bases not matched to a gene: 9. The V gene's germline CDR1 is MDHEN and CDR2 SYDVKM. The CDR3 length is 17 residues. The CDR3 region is CASSNPSGGVRTDTQYF. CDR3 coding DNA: TGTGCCAGCAGTAACCCAAGCGGGGGGGTCCGCACAGATACGCAGTATTTT.

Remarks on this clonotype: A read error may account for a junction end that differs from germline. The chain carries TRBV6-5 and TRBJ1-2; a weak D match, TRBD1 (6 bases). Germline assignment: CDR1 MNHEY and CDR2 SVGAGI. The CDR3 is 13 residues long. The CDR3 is CASTLTGSYSYTF. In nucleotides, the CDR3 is TGTGCCAGCACCCTAACAGGGAGCTATAGCTACACCTTC.

The CDR3 region has the DNA TGTGCCAGCAGCCAATCGATGGGGGGGGCTTCGGCTTTCTTT. Its translation is CASSQSMGGASAFF. V is TRBV16 and J is TRBJ1-1; weak D call: TRBD1 (6 bases). The CDR3 is made up of 14 amino acids. CDR1 is KGHSY, CDR2 FQNENV, per germline. V was clipped by 0 bases and J by 11 bases, with 16 bases between them.

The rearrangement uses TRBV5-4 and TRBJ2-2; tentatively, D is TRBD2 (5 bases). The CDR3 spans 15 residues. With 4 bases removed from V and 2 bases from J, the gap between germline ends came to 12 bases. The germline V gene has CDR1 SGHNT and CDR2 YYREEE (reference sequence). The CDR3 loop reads CASSPLADNTGELFF. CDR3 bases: TGTGCCAGCAGCCCTCTAGCCGACAACACCGGGGAGCTGTTTTTT.

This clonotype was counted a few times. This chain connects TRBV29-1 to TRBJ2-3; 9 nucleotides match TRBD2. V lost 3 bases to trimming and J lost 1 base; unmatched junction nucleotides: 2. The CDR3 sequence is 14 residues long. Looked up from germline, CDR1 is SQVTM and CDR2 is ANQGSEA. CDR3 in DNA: TGCAGCGTTGAGCGGGGGGGCCGCACAGATACGCAGTATTTT. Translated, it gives CSVERGGRTDTQYF.

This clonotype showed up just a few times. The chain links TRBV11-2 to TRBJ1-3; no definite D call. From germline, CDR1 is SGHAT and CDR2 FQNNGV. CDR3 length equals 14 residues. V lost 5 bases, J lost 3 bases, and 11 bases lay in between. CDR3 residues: CASSRRGDGNTIYF. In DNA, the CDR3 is TGTGCCAGCAGCCGGCGGGGAGATGGAAACACCATATATTTT.

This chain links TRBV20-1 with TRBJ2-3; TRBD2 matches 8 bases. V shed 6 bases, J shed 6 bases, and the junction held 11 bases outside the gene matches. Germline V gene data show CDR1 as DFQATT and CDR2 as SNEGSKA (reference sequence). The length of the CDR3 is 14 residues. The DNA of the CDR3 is TGCAGTGCGCCCCAAGCGGGGGCGAGGGATACGCAGTATTTT. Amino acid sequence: CSAPQAGARDTQYF.

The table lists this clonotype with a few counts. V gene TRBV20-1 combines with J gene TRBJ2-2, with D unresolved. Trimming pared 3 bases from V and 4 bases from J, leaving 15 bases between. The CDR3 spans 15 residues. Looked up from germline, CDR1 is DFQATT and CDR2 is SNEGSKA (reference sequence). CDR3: CSASSRSQGTGELFF. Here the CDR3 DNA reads TGCAGTGCTAGCTCTAGGTCCCAAGGCACCGGGGAGCTGTTTTTT.

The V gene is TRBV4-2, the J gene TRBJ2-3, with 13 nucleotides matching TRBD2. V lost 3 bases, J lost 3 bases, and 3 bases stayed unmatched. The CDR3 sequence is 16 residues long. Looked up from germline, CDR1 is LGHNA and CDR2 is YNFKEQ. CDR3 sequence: CASSQGTSGATDTQYF. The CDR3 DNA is TGTGCCAGCAGCCAGGGGACTAGCGGGGCTACAGATACGCAGTATTTT.

CDR3 in DNA: TGCAGTGCTAGAGATCTGGCACAGGGGGCTGTAGACACCATATATTTT. As protein: CSARDLAQGAVDTIYF. The rearrangement uses TRBV20-1 and TRBJ1-3; TRBD1 matches 9 bases. With V trimmed by 0 bases and J by 8 bases, 11 bases remained unmatched. The CDR3 sequence is 16 residues long. In germline, CDR1 is DFQATT, CDR2 SNEGSKA (reference sequence).

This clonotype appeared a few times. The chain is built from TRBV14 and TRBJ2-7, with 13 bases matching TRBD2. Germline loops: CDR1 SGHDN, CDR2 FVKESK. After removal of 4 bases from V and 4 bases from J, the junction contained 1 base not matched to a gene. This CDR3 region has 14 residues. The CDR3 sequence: CASSPGLAGYEQYV. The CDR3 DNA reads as TGTGCCAGCAGCCCGGGACTAGCGGGGTACGAGCAGTACGTC.

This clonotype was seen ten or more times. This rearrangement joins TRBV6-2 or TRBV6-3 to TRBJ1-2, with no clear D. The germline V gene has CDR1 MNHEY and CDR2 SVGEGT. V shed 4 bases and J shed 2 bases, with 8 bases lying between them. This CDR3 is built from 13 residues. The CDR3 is CASSSVGNYGYTF. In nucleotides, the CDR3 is TGTGCCAGCAGTTCTGTCGGAAACTATGGCTACACCTTC.

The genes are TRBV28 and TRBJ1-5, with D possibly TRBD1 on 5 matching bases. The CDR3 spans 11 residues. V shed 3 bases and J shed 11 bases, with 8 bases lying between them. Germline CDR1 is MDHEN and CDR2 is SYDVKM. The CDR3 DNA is TGTGCCAGCAGTTTCGGGACGGCCCAGCATTTT. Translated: CASSFGTAQHF.

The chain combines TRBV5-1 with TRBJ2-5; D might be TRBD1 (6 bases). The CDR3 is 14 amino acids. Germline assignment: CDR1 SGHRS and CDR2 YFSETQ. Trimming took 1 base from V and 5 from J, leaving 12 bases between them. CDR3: CASSLSYRAETQYF. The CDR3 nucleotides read TGCGCCAGCAGCTTGTCTTACAGGGCGGAGACCCAGTACTTC.